The 20 T cell receptor beta chains in this list originate from one sample, sequenced in a study of T cell repertoires in cytomegalovirus infection. TCRdb reanalysed the reads using MiXCR and keeps one entry per CDR3 protein. In the table there are some 400,000 distinct CDR3 sequences, approximately 33% of which are singletons. The sample taken for sequencing was PBMCs. The receptors come from a human donor in good health (CMV status not recorded). Some clones in this sample may be carry-over from other donors' samples.

This chain links TRBV12-3 or TRBV12-4 with TRBJ2-7; a weak D match, TRBD1 (6 bases). V dropped 5 bases and J dropped 1 base, with 15 bases sitting between them. The CDR3 extends over 15 amino acids. The chain's CDR3 is CASSLDSHPSYEQYF. In DNA, the CDR3 is TGTGCCAGCAGTCTGGACAGCCATCCGTCCTACGAGCAGTACTTC.

This clonotype was counted many times. The chain couples TRBV7-9 to TRBJ1-6; TRBD1 agrees at 8 bases. This CDR3 comprises 14 residues. The junction had 7 bases not matched to a gene; V was cut back by 5 bases and J by 10 bases. Germline-derived CDR1 and CDR2 are SEHNR and FQNEAQ (reference sequence). CDR3 loop: CASSLGTGYSPLHF. The DNA for the CDR3 is TGTGCCAGCAGCCTCGGGACAGGCTACTCACCCCTCCACTTT. Together with reference TRBV7-9 and TRBJ1-6, the CDR3 gives the full variable domain: DTGVSQNPRHKITKRGQNVTFRCDPISEHNRLYWYRQTLGQGPEFLTYFQNEAQLEKSRLLSDRFSAERPKGSFSTLEIQRTEQGDSAMYLCASSLGTGYSPLHFGNGTRLTVT.

This clonotype occurred a few times. V gene TRBV10-3 combines with J gene TRBJ2-4; TRBD1 aligns across 10 bases. The CDR3 totals 15 residues. The J segment lost 7 bases and the V segment lost 10 bases, leaving 13 bases of the junction unmatched. Germline V gene data show CDR1 as ENHRY and CDR2 as SYGVKD. CDR3 nucleotides: TGTGCCACCAACAGGGGGACAGGGGAAGCGAACATTCAGTACTTC. Translation: CATNRGTGEANIQYF.

This clonotype was picked up many times. The chain links TRBV6-1 to TRBJ1-1; D is unclear. Germline CDR1 MNHNS, CDR2 SASEGT. Trimming cost V 5 bases and J 12 bases, with 13 bases left between them. The CDR3 has 11 amino acids. The CDR3 coding sequence is TGTGCCAGCAGTAAAGACACGGCCCCTTTCTTT. Protein sequence: CASSKDTAPFF.

This sequence joins TRBV20-1 and TRBJ2-2; TRBD2 matches 11 bases. Losses at the gene ends were 2 bases for V and 2 bases for J; bases not matched to a gene: 7. This CDR3 is built from 17 residues. Germline lookup yields CDR1 DFQATT and CDR2 SNEGSKA (reference sequence). The CDR3: CSARSLAGVTNTGELFF. CDR3 DNA sequence: TGCAGTGCTAGATCACTAGCGGGGGTTACCAACACCGGGGAGCTGTTTTTT.

There are many counts of this clonotype. The V and J genes are TRBV7-2 and TRBJ1-1; D is ambiguous. V lost 1 base to trimming and J lost 5 bases, with 26 bases between them. The CDR3 contains 19 residues. Germline CDR1 SGHTA, CDR2 FQGNSA. The CDR3 spells CASSLVPGFKTARATEAFF. The CDR3 DNA reads as TGTGCCAGCAGCTTAGTTCCGGGGTTTAAAACCGCGAGGGCAACTGAAGCTTTCTTT.

This clonotype has just a few counts. One junction end disagrees with the germline gene, perhaps due to a read error. This sequence joins TRBV7-8 and TRBJ2-1, with 16 bases that match TRBD2. The CDR3 consists of 14 residues. CDR1 is SGHVS, CDR2 FQNEAQ, per germline. CDR3 DNA sequence: TGTGCCAGCAGCTCGGGACTAGCGGGGGGGGAGGCCGACTTC. Its protein is CASSSGLAGGEADF.

J is TRBJ2-1 and V is TRBV6-6; 11 bases fit TRBD2. Per the germline V gene, CDR1 is MNHNY and CDR2 is SVGAGI (reference sequence). The CDR3 consists of 17 residues. Losses at the gene ends were 6 bases for V and 0 bases for J; bases not matched to a gene: 7. CDR3 region: CASSLPSGGRSYNEQFF. The CDR3 coding sequence is TGTGCCAGCAGCCTGCCTAGCGGGGGGCGCTCCTACAATGAGCAGTTCTTC.

This clonotype has a handful of counts. The chain joins TRBV19 to TRBJ2-6; D call uncertain. Germline values: CDR1 LNHDA, CDR2 SQIVND (reference sequence). The CDR3 spans 14 residues. V dropped 4 bases and J dropped 2 bases, with 6 bases sitting between them. The CDR3 nucleotides are TGTGCCAGTAGTAGCGGTCCTGGGGCCAACGTCCTGACTTTC. The encoded protein is CASSSGPGANVLTF. Looking up the rest from reference TRBV19 and TRBJ2-6 gives the full variable domain: DGGITQSPKYLFRKEGQNVTLSCEQNLNHDAMYWYRQDPGQGLRLIYYSQIVNDFQKGDIAEGYSVSREKKESFPLTVTSAQKNPTAFYLCASSSGPGANVLTFGAGSRLTVL.

The chain uses TRBV6-6 and TRBJ2-3, with D possibly being TRBD2 (5 bases). Trimming pared 6 bases from V and 12 bases from J, leaving 19 bases between. Germline loops: CDR1 MNHNY, CDR2 SVGAGI (reference sequence). CDR3 length equals 13 residues. The CDR3 DNA follows: TGTGCCAGCAGCTCCGACTTTGGTCCGGGACAGTATTTT. This translates into CASSSDFGPGQYF.

This clonotype was detected only a few times. This sequence joins TRBV4-2 and TRBJ1-2; D might be TRBD1 (5 bases). The CDR3 covers 15 residues. Germline CDR1 and CDR2: LGHNA and YNFKEQ. The ends were cut back, 0 bases at V and 5 bases at J, with 13 bases in the middle. CDR3 nucleotide sequence: TGTGCCAGCAGCCAAGACGACAGTACTTTTTATGGCTACACCTTC. The encoded protein is CASSQDDSTFYGYTF.

This clonotype was detected a few times. The rearrangement joins TRBV20-1 to TRBJ1-5; D is unclear. This CDR3 is built from 14 residues. CDR1 and CDR2 (germline): DFQATT, SNEGSKA (reference sequence). V was clipped by 0 bases and J by 3 bases, with 9 bases between them. The CDR3 DNA follows: TGCAGTGCTAGAGACGTTGGCAACAATCAGCCCCAGCATTTT. Protein sequence: CSARDVGNNQPQHF.

This clonotype has only a few counts. The chain combines TRBV10-3 with TRBJ1-5, with a possible D match to TRBD1 (5 bases). CDR1 and CDR2 from the germline V gene are ENHRY and SYGVKD. The ends were cut back, 3 bases at V and 3 bases at J, with 9 bases in the middle. This CDR3 has 14 residues. In DNA form, the CDR3 reads TGTGCCATCAGTGAAGCAGGGACCAATCAGCCCCAGCATTTT. Translated: CAISEAGTNQPQHF.

The gene calls are TRBV18 and TRBJ2-5; 9 bases fit TRBD2. The CDR3 has 16 amino acids. J was trimmed by 2 bases and V by 2 bases; bases with no gene match: 6. Per the germline V gene, CDR1 is KGHSH and CDR2 is LQKENI. CDR3 nucleotide sequence: TGTGCCAGCTCACCATATAGCGGGGGACCACAAGAGACCCAGTACTTC. Translating gives CASSPYSGGPQETQYF.

A word on this clonotype: This could be a read error, since a much larger clone is one nucleotide away. The missing conserved phenylalanine or tryptophan at the end of this CDR3 makes a read error likely. The chain has TRBV7-4 and TRBJ2-7; D assignment may be TRBD1 or TRBD2 (7 bases each). This CDR3 comprises 18 residues. The V end was cut by 2 bases, the J end by 5 bases, with 25 bases between. Germline V CDR1 and CDR2: SGHVT, SQSDAQ. CDR3 bases: TGTGCCAGCAGCTTATTCGATACCGGCAGGGGGGGATCCGACGAGCAGTACTTA. This encodes CASSLFDTGRGGSDEQYL.

The table lists this clonotype with a few counts. CDR3: CASSQAEGATNEKLFF. The DNA for the CDR3 is TGTGCCAGCAGCCAAGCGGAAGGGGCAACTAATGAAAAACTGTTTTTT. V and J are TRBV4-2 and TRBJ1-4; D perhaps matches TRBD1 (5 bases). Between the trimmed V and J ends, which lost 1 base and 0 bases, there was a span of 9 bases. CDR3 length: 16 amino acids. Germline loops: CDR1 LGHNA, CDR2 YNFKEQ.

This clonotype has at least ten counts. The V and J genes are TRBV7-9 and TRBJ1-4; tentatively, D is TRBD1 (5 bases). This CDR3 spans 16 amino acids. V lost 1 base to trimming and J lost 8 bases, with 17 bases between them. CDR1 is SEHNR and CDR2 is FQNEAQ in the germline V gene (reference sequence). The CDR3 DNA reads as TGTGCCAGCAGCTTAGGTGACGGGGGGATCGGAGAAAAACTGTTTTTT. Translating it yields CASSLGDGGIGEKLFF.

On this clonotype: Here the CDR3 omits its conserved ending phenylalanine or tryptophan, so a read error is the likely source. The chain links TRBV10-3 to TRBJ1-3; D is perhaps TRBD1 (5 bases). The CDR3 has 17 amino acids. The V and J ends lost 0 bases and 4 bases respectively, with 16 bases between them. Germline loops: CDR1 ENHRY, CDR2 SYGVKD. CDR3 protein: CAISESNHAGWGNTIYS. The CDR3 DNA reads TGTGCCATCAGTGAGTCGAACCATGCAGGGTGGGGAAACACCATATATTCT.

This clonotype was counted ten times or more. The chain couples TRBV7-6 to TRBJ1-5; 7 bases fit TRBD1. From germline, CDR1 is SGHVS and CDR2 FNYEAQ. The length of the CDR3 is 15 residues. Losses at the gene ends were 3 bases for V and 5 bases for J; bases not matched to a gene: 7. The CDR3 loop reads CASSFRTGWDQPQHF. CDR3 DNA: TGTGCCAGCAGCTTCAGGACAGGCTGGGATCAGCCCCAGCATTTT. Combining the CDR3 with reference TRBV7-6 and TRBJ1-5 gives the whole variable domain GAGVSQSPRYKVTKRGQDVALRCDPISGHVSLYWYRQALGQGPEFLTYFNYEAQQDKSGLPNDRFSAERPEGSISTLTIQRTEQRDSAMYRCASSFRTGWDQPQHFGDGTRLSIL.

Ten or more counts support this clonotype. The chain combines TRBV7-2 with TRBJ1-2; possible D gene TRBD1, 6 bases. The ends were cut back, 1 base at V and 2 bases at J, with 11 bases in the middle. The CDR3 sequence is 15 residues long. Per the germline V gene, CDR1 is SGHTA and CDR2 is FQGNSA. The CDR3 DNA reads TGTGCCAGCAGCTTAGTCAACCAGGGGAACTATGGCTACACCTTC. The encoded protein is CASSLVNQGNYGYTF.